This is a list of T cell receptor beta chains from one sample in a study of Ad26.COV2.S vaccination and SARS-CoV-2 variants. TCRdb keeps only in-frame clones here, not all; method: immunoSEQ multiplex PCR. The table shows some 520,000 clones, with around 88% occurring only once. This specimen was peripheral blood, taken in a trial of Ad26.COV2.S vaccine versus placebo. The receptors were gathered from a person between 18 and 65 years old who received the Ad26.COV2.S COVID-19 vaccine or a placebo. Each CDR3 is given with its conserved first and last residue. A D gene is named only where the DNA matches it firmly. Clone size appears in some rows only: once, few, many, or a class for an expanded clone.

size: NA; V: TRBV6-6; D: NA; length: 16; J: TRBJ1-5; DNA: TGTGCCAGCAGTAAATCCCGGGACCCTAGGGTACAGCCCCAGCATTTT; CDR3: CASSKSRDPRVQPQHF
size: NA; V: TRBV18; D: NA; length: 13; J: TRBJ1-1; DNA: TGTGCCAGCTCACTTCAAAGGAACACTGAAGCTTTCTTT; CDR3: CASSLQRNTEAFF
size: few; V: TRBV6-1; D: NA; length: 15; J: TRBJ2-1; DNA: TGTGCCAGCAGTGAGGCGGAAAGCTCCTACAATGAGCAGTTCTTC; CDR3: CASSEAESSYNEQFF
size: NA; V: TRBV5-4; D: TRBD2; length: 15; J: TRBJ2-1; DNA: TGTGCCAGCAGCTTGGGTCTAGCGGGACTTAATGAGCAGTTCTTC; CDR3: CASSLGLAGLNEQFF
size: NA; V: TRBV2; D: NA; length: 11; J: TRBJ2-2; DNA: TGTGCCAGCAGTGAATTCGGGGAGCTGTTTTTT; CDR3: CASSEFGELFF
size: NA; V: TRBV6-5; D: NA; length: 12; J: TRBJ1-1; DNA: TGTGCCAGCACTCTCCTGAACACTGAAGCTTTCTTT; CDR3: CASTLLNTEAFF
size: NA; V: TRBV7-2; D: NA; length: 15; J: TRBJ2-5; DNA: TGTGCCAGCAGCTTATATGGGCGATCGCAAGAGACCCAGTACTTC; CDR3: CASSLYGRSQETQYF
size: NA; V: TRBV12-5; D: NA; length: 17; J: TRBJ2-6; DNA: TGTGCTAGTGGGGCCATCAGGGGAGACTCTGGGGCCAACGTCCTGACTTTC; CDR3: CASGAIRGDSGANVLTF
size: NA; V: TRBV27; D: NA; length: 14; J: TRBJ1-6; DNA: TGTGCCAGCAGTTTAGGACAGAAGAATTCACCCCTCCACTTT; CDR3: CASSLGQKNSPLHF
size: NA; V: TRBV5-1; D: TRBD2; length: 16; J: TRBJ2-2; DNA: TGCGCCAGCAGCCACAGGACTAGCGGGAGTGCCGGGGAGCTGTTTTTT; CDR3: CASSHRTSGSAGELFF
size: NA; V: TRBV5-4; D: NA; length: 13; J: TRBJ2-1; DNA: TGTGCCAGCAGCCCCCAAGGGGGGCTTGAGCAGTTCTTC; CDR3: CASSPQGGLEQFF
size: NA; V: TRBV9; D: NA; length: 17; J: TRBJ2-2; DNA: TGTGCCAGCAGCCCGAGAGGGGGGCGAGTTAACACCGGGGAGCTGTTTTTT; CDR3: CASSPRGGRVNTGELFF
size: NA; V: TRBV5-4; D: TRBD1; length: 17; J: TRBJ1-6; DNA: TGTGCCAGCAGCCATGGGGGGTTGGAGGGGGCCGGTTCACCCCTCCACTTT; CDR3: CASSHGGLEGAGSPLHF
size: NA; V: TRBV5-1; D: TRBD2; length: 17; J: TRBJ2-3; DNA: TGCGCCAGCAGCTTAGGGACTAGCGGGCCTAGCACAGATACGCAGTATTTT; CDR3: CASSLGTSGPSTDTQYF
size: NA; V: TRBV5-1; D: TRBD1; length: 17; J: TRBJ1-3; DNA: TGCGCCAGCAGCTTGGCCTTTGGGACAGGGTTTGGAAACACCATATATTTT; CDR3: CASSLAFGTGFGNTIYF
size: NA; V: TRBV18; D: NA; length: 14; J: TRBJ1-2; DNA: TGTGCCAGCTCACCGGAGAGACCTAACTATGGCTACACCTTC; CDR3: CASSPERPNYGYTF
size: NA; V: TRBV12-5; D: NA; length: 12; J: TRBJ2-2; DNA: TGTGCTAGTGGAGGGGATGCCGGGGAGCTGTTTTTT; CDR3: CASGGDAGELFF